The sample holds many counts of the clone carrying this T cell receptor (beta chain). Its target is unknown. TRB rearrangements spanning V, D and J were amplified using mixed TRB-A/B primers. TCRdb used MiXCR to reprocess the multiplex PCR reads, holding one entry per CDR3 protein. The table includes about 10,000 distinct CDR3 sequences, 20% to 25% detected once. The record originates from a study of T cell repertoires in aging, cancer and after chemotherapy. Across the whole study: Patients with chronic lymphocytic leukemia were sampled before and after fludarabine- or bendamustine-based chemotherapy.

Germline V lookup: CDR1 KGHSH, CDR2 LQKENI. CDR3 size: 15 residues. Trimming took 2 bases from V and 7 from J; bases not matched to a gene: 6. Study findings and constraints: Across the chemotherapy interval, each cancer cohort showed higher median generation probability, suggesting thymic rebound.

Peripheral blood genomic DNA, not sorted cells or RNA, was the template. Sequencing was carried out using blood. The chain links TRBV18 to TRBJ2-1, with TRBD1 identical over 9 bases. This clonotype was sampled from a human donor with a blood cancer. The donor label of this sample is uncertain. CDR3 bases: TGTGCCAGCTCACCAAAGGGGACAGGGACAAATGAGCAGTTCTTC. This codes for CASSPKGTGTNEQFF.